Below, one T cell receptor beta chain is given with its context. This CDR3 has 13 amino acids. From germline, CDR1 is MGHRA and CDR2 YSYEKL. Losses at the gene ends were 5 bases for V and 4 bases for J; bases not matched to a gene: 1. The data derive from a study of tumour-infiltrating T cells in Burkitt lymphoma. Across the whole study: Overall and progression-free survival were predicted by productive clonality.

Profiling relied on immunoSEQ multiplex PCR, and the TCRdb table lists in-frame clones only, not all of them. The sample gives around 17,000 clones, roughly 85% of which show up once; 2.1% is in the top ten. V usage is TRBV4-1 and J usage is TRBJ2-1, with 8 bases lining up with TRBD2. The source of this sequence is a human donor with diffuse large B-cell lymphoma. Material: tumor tissue. DNA for the CDR3: TGCGCCAGCAGCTTAGCGGGATACAATGAGCAGTTCTTC. It is translated as CASSLAGYNEQFF.